The 6 T cell receptor beta chains below all came from one sample that was sequenced in a study of T cell changes during pregnancy in multiple sclerosis. Profiling relied on immunoSEQ multiplex PCR, and the TCRdb table lists in-frame clones only, not all of them. The sample includes 45,000 to 50,000 clones, about 91% of them seen just once. Sequencing was performed on CD8+ T cells from peripheral blood mononuclear cells, taken after pregnancy. These TCRs come from a female donor with multiple sclerosis, enrolled in a pregnancy study.

This clone was observed once. This chain connects TRBV19 to TRBJ1-1; a possible D gene is TRBD1 (6 bases). V was shortened by 3 bases and J by 4 bases, with 9 bases between the two germline ends. Germline loops: CDR1 LNHDA, CDR2 SQIVND (reference sequence). CDR3 length equals 13 residues. CDR3 DNA: TGTGCCAGTAGTATCTTCAGGGGCACTGAAGCTTTCTTT. Its protein is CASSIFRGTEAFF.

The chain uses TRBV2 and TRBJ1-1; a possible D gene is TRBD1 (5 bases). The CDR3 length is 12 residues. Trimming left V 8 bases short and J 1 base short, with 8 bases between. CDR1 is SNHLY and CDR2 is FYNNEI in the germline V gene. CDR3 bases: TGTGCCAGCCGCCAGGGGAACACTGAAGCTTTCTTT. Translated: CASRQGNTEAFF. Supplemented by reference TRBV2 and TRBJ1-1, the full variable domain reads EPEVTQTPSHQVTQMGQEVILRCVPISNHLYFYWYRQILGQKVEFLVSFYNNEISEKSEIFDDQFSVERPDGSNFTLKIRSTKLEDSAMYFCASRQGNTEAFFGQGTRLTVV.

V and J are TRBV5-5 and TRBJ1-6, with 9 bases lining up with TRBD1. The J segment lost 8 bases and the V segment lost 4 bases, leaving 13 bases of the junction unmatched. The germline V gene encodes CDR1 SGHKS and CDR2 YYEKEE (reference sequence). This CDR3 comprises 17 residues. CDR3 loop: CASSHGQGQLSYSPLHF. The CDR3 nucleotides read TGTGCCAGCAGCCACGGACAGGGGCAACTCTCTTATTCACCCCTCCACTTT. Complete variable domain (other parts from reference TRBV5-5 and TRBJ1-6): DAGVTQSPTHLIKTRGQQVTLRCSPISGHKSVSWYQQVLGQGPQFIFQYYEKEERGRGNFPDRFSARQFPNYSSELNVNALLLGDSALYLCASSHGQGQLSYSPLHFGNGTRLTVT.

This chain links TRBV30 with TRBJ2-1, with 7 bases lining up with TRBD2. The CDR3 runs to 13 residues. J lost 7 bases, V lost 4 bases, and 7 bases had no gene match. The germline CDR1 and CDR2 sequences are GTSNPN and SVGIG (reference sequence). The CDR3: CAWTGGRGNEQFF. The CDR3 nucleotides are TGTGCCTGGACGGGGGGTCGGGGAAATGAGCAGTTCTTC.

This clone was seen just once. This rearrangement joins TRBV6-6 to TRBJ1-1, with TRBD1 as a possible D gene (6 bases). The CDR3 is 14 residues long. The germline V and J ends were trimmed by 5 bases and 3 bases, with 13 bases remaining between them. Germline values: CDR1 MNHNY, CDR2 SVGAGI (reference sequence). CDR3 residues: CASSQKQGYTEAFF. The CDR3 bases are TGTGCCAGCAGTCAAAAACAGGGATACACTGAAGCTTTCTTT.

This clone was seen only once. The chain is built from TRBV27 and TRBJ2-7; D is perhaps TRBD1 (5 bases). Trimming cost V 4 bases and J 6 bases, with 10 bases left between them. The CDR3 extends over 12 amino acids. Germline V gene data show CDR1 as MNHEY and CDR2 as SMNVEV (reference sequence). As DNA, the CDR3 is TGTGCCAGCAGTTCAGGGCCCGTCGAGCAGTACTTC. This translates into CASSSGPVEQYF.